This T cell receptor beta chain originates from a study of T cells after yellow fever vaccination. Across the whole study: Low-cell-number fractions underwent preparation using SMART-Seq v4 Ultra Low Input.

The sample holds a few counts of this clonotype. TCRdb independently ran MiXCR on the 5' RACE reads; one entry per CDR3 protein. The sample contains 500,000 to 650,000 distinct CDR3 sequences, roughly 12% of which appear only once. J was trimmed by 4 bases and V by 2 bases; bases with no gene match: 6. Germline V gives CDR1 ENHRY, CDR2 SYGVKD. The CDR3 consists of 15 residues. The sequencing used PBMCs, collected on the day of the yellow fever booster vaccination. The chain employs TRBV10-3 and TRBJ2-7, with 9 bases identical to TRBD1. This TCR was sampled from a man aged 25 to 40 who received the YFV17D yellow fever vaccine. CDR3 in DNA: TGTGCCATCAGTGAGACCGGACAGGGGACTTACGAGCAGTACTTC. Amino acid sequence: CAISETGQGTYEQYF.